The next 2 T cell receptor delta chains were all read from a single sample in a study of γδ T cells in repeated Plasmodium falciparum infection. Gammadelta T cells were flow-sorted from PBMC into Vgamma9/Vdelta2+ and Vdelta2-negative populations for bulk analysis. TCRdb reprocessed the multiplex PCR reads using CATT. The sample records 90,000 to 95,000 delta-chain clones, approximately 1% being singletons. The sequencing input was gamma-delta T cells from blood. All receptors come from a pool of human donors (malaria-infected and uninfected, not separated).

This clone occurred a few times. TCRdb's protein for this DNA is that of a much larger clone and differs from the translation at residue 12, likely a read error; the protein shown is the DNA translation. DNA for the CDR3: TGTGCTCTTGGGGAACGGGACTTGCTCGGGGGGCGTAAACTCATCTTT. Residues: CALGERDLLGGRKLIF. The chain joins TRDV1 to TRDJ1; TRDD3 might be the D (5 bases). V lost 1 base to trimming and J lost 7 bases, with 19 bases between them. Germline V gene data show CDR1 as TSWWSYY and CDR2 as QGS. CDR3 size: 16 residues.

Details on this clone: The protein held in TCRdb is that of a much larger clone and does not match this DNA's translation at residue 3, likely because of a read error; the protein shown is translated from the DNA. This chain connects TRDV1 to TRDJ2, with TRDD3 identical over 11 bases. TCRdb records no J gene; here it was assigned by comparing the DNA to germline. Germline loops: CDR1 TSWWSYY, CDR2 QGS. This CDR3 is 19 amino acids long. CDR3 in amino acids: CAFGDYSFWGIPTTAQLFF. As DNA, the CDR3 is TGTGCTTTTGGGGATTATTCCTTCTGGGGGATACCAACTACAGCACAACTCTTCTTT.